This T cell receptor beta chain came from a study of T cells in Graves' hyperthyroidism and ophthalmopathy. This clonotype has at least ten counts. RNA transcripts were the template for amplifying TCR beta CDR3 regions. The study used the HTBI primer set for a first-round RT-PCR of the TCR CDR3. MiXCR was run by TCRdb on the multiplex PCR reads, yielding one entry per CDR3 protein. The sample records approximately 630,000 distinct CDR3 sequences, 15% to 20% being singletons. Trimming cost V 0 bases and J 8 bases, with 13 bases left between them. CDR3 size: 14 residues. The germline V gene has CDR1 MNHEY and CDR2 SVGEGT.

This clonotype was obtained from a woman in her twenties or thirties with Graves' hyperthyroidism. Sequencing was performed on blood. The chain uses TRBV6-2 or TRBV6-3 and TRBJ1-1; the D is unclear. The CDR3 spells CASSYSGKGGEAFF. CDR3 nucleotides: TGTGCCAGCAGTTACTCGGGTAAGGGCGGAGAAGCTTTCTTT.